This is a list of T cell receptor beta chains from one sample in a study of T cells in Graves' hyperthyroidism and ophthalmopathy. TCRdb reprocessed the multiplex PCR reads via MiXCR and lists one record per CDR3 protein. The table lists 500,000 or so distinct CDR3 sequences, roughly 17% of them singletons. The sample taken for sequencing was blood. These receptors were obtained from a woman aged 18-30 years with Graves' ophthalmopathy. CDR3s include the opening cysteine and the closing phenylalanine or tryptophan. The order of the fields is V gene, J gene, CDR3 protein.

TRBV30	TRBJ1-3	CAWKTDGNTIYF
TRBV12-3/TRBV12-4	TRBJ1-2	CASSPTEGLYTF
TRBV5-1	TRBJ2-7	CASSLWGDILYEQYF
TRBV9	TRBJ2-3	CASSPRGVSTDTQYF
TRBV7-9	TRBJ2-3	CASSSVDRVTDTQYF
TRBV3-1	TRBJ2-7	CASSPDGSSTYEQYF
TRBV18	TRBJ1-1	CASSARDRGGTEAFF
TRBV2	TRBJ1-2	CACHPKAFWGYTF
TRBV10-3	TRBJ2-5	CAAKGGQDTSETQYF
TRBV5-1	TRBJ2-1	CASSGSLEKFF
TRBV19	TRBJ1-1	CASSLDRGGPNTEAFF